This entry is about one T cell receptor beta chain. Its antigen is undetermined. The sample belongs to a study of shared clonotypes between healthy human individuals. The wider study: CD4 naive cells filled three plates per donor, CD4 memory three, CD8 naive two and CD8 memory one. Study results and limitations: Sequencing of the sorted subsets was shown by rarefaction to be incomplete despite large depth. Blood was the sole source, and tissue repertoires probably differ.

With V trimmed by 0 bases and J by 1 base, 4 bases remained unmatched. CDR3 length equals 16 residues. Germline values: CDR1 SGDLS, CDR2 YYNGEE. The naive CD8 fraction comprised CD45RO-negative cells positively selected for CCR7 and excluded terminally differentiated effector memory CD45RA+ cells. In the study's own analysis: Owing to the provision of junction-only sequences devoid of quality scores by immunoSEQ, filtering differed. Produced via immunoSEQ multiplex PCR; TCRdb's table is partial and in-frame only. That table is the source of V, J and clone size, and D and trimming were worked out from the DNA. The sample yields about 2 million clones, approximately 95% seen once.

This clonotype originated in a man aged 18 to 30 in good health. The chain uses TRBV9 and TRBJ2-1; TRBD2 matches 7 bases. Sequenced input: naive CD8+ T cells sorted from blood. The CDR3 reads CASSVERGGSYNEQFF. The CDR3 nucleotides are TGTGCCAGCAGCGTAGAAAGGGGAGGGTCCTACAATGAGCAGTTCTTC.